This record concerns one TCR beta chain sequence. Its antigen remains unknown. The source of the sample is a study of cytomegalovirus exposure and HLA in healthy donors. Study outcomes and limitations: The classifier reportedly diagnosed cytomegalovirus status with high sensitivity and specificity. The listing of 150 or so TCR beta chains classed them as cytomegalovirus-associated. Across donors, most TCRs were seen rarely, yet some public ones were widespread.

TCRdb's copy holds only in-frame clones and misses some; the assay was immunoSEQ multiplex PCR. The sample holds approximately 200,000 clones, 75% to 85% seen once. The CDR3 is made up of 15 amino acids. Germline trimming cut 5 bases from V and 3 bases from J; bases unmatched to any gene: 6. Germline V gene sequence: CDR1 SGHAT, CDR2 FQNNGV. V gene TRBV11-2 combines with J gene TRBJ2-1; 8 bases fit TRBD2. The TCR comes from a woman aged 25 to 39 in good health and CMV-seropositive. Material: PBMCs. CDR3 amino acids: CASSEGGGYYNEQFF. CDR3 DNA: TGTGCCAGCAGCGAAGGCGGGGGGTACTACAATGAGCAGTTCTTC.